The 24 T cell receptor beta chains below come from one sample, sequenced in a study of blood T cells in healthy people across ages. Together with a sample-barcoded 5' primer, a J-beta primer mix was included in a second PCR lasting about 6 to 11 cycles. MiXCR, run by TCRdb on the 5' RACE reads, gives a single entry per CDR3 protein. The sample records more than 900,000 distinct CDR3 sequences, roughly 24% being singletons. These data also featured in a second study, about T cells of mothers and their children.

The sample consisted of blood. Receptors were obtained from a girl aged 2-10 years in good health.

The chain is built from TRBV5-1 and TRBJ1-1, with a tentative D call TRBD1 (6 bases). Germline lookup yields CDR1 SGHRS and CDR2 YFSETQ. The CDR3 contains 17 residues. V lost 2 bases to trimming and J lost 1 base, with 18 bases between them. CDR3 residues: CASSFYPGTGANTEAFF. In nucleotides, the CDR3 is TGCGCCAGCAGCTTCTATCCAGGGACGGGGGCGAACACTGAAGCTTTCTTT.

This clonotype was seen only a few times. This sequence joins TRBV29-1 and TRBJ1-5; D is uncertain. CDR1 and CDR2 from the germline V gene are SQVTM and ANQGSEA. This CDR3 contains 14 residues. DNA of the CDR3: TGCAGGTCGTGGAAGCGATATAGCAATCAGCCCCAGCATTTT. It codes for CRSWKRYSNQPQHF.

The chain links TRBV12-3 or TRBV12-4 to TRBJ2-1; 8 bases are a match to TRBD2. V lost 6 bases, J lost 4 bases, and 8 bases stayed unmatched. This CDR3 region has 15 residues. CDR3 in amino acids: CASSNLAGLYNEQFF. CDR3 DNA: TGTGCCAGCAGCAATCTAGCGGGTTTATACAATGAGCAGTTCTTC.

This rearrangement joins TRBV7-9 to TRBJ2-5, with D possibly TRBD2 on 5 matching bases. Near its end, the DNA agrees better with TRBJ2-7, so the J call may be wrong. CDR1 is SEHNR, CDR2 FQNEAQ, per germline (reference sequence). This CDR3 comprises 14 residues. CDR3 bases: TGTGCCAGCAGCTCATTCGGGGAAACCTACGAGCAGTACTTC. This codes for CASSSFGETYEQYF.

This clonotype has only a few counts. The chain joins TRBV7-9 to TRBJ1-4; D not resolved. Germline V CDR1 and CDR2: SEHNR, FQNEAQ (reference sequence). This CDR3 contains 14 residues. Trimming pared 6 bases from V and 4 bases from J, leaving 12 bases between. CDR3 amino acids: CASRTGALNEKLFF. The CDR3 DNA reads TGTGCCAGCAGGACCGGAGCCCTTAATGAAAAACTGTTTTTT. Using reference TRBV7-9 and TRBJ1-4 for the parts outside the CDR3, the full variable domain is DTGVSQNPRHKITKRGQNVTFRCDPISEHNRLYWYRQTLGQGPEFLTYFQNEAQLEKSRLLSDRFSAERPKGSFSTLEIQRTEQGDSAMYLCASRTGALNEKLFFGSGTQLSVL.

The V and J genes are TRBV28 and TRBJ2-1; D is possibly TRBD2 (6 bases). TRBJ2-5 matches the DNA end more closely, so the J call is doubtful. CDR1 is MDHEN, CDR2 SYDVKM, per germline. The CDR3 contains 17 residues. The CDR3 loop reads CASSLVRDSRRVETQYF. CDR3 DNA sequence: TGTGCCAGCAGTTTAGTCAGGGACTCAAGACGCGTAGAGACCCAGTACTTC.

This chain links TRBV6-2 or TRBV6-3 with TRBJ2-3, with 10 bases identical to TRBD1. The CDR3 runs 15 residues. J was trimmed by 6 bases and V by 5 bases; bases with no gene match: 8. Germline loops: CDR1 MNHEY, CDR2 SVGEGT. The DNA for the CDR3 is TGTGCCAGCAGTAAAAGGGGACAGGGGATGGATACGCAGTATTTT. As protein: CASSKRGQGMDTQYF.

This clonotype has more than one count but fewer than ten. The CDR3 DNA reads as TGCAGCGTTAGGGCATTCGGGGACACTGAAGCTTTCTTT. Protein: CSVRAFGDTEAFF. The rearrangement links TRBV29-1 to TRBJ1-1; D is unresolved. The germline gives CDR1 SQVTM, CDR2 ANQGSEA. The CDR3 is 13 residues long. Deletions cut 5 bases from V and 3 bases from J, with 13 bases between.

Only a few counts were recorded for this clonotype. The V call is TRBV19, the J call TRBJ1-5; D is unresolved. CDR1 LNHDA and CDR2 SQIVND come from the germline V gene (reference sequence). The CDR3 is 14 residues long. Between the trimmed V and J ends, which lost 9 bases and 4 bases, there was a span of 16 bases. The DNA for the CDR3 is TGTGCCAGCGAAAGCAGACGGGAGAATCAGCCCCAGCATTTT. Its translation is CASESRRENQPQHF.

This clonotype was counted a few times. The chain uses TRBV20-1 and TRBJ2-7, with 8 bases matching TRBD2. Germline lookup yields CDR1 DFQATT and CDR2 SNEGSKA (reference sequence). This CDR3 has 13 amino acids. J gave up 7 bases and V 1 base, and 6 bases lay outside the gene matches. CDR3 in DNA: TGCAGTGCTAGAGGAGCGGGAGCTGAAGAGCAGTACTTC. Its protein product is CSARGAGAEEQYF.

The gene calls are TRBV28 and TRBJ2-4; TRBD1 aligns across 9 bases. The CDR3 sequence is 17 residues long. The ends lost 2 bases at V and 6 bases at J; junction bases unmatched: 11. The V gene's germline CDR1 is MDHEN and CDR2 SYDVKM. The CDR3 DNA is TGTGCCAGCAGTTTAGGCCTTGGGACAGGGAATGGAAACATTCAGTACTTC. Its translation is CASSLGLGTGNGNIQYF.

A few counts support this clonotype. The chain is built from TRBV4-1 and TRBJ1-5; D is ambiguous. Deletions cut 2 bases from V and 7 bases from J, with 12 bases between. Germline CDR1 and CDR2: MGHRA and YSYEKL. CDR3 length: 14 residues. The CDR3 bases are TGCGCCAGCAGCCAACGGTCTGGGCCCCAGCCCCAGCATTTT. Its protein product is CASSQRSGPQPQHF.

The chain joins TRBV6-5 to TRBJ1-1, with D uncertain. The CDR3 loop spans 13 amino acids. Trimming removed 7 bases at V and 2 bases at J, with 11 bases between. Germline-derived CDR1 and CDR2 are MNHEY and SVGAGI. This CDR3 reads CASKVDRNTEAFF. The CDR3 DNA sequence: TGTGCCAGCAAGGTTGACCGAAACACTGAAGCTTTCTTT.

The chain uses TRBV19 and TRBJ2-7; D ambiguous. The J call is in doubt because the DNA end fits TRBJ2-1 better. The CDR3 runs to 12 residues. Germline CDR1 LNHDA, CDR2 SQIVND (reference sequence). The CDR3 DNA sequence: TGTGCCAGTAGTATGGCCTACAATGAGCAGTTCTTC. Protein sequence: CASSMAYNEQFF.

This clonotype occurred a few times. This rearrangement joins TRBV10-2 to TRBJ2-5; weak D call: TRBD1 (5 bases). TRBJ2-7 explains the end of the DNA better; the J call may be wrong. The germline V gene encodes CDR1 WSHSY and CDR2 SAAADI. The CDR3 length is 15 residues. The DNA for the CDR3 is TGCGCCAGCAGTGATGACTCGACAGTCTCCTACGAGCAGTACTTC. Its protein is CASSDDSTVSYEQYF.

This clonotype was seen a few times. V and J are TRBV7-9 and TRBJ1-4; D is undetermined. Germline V gene data show CDR1 as SEHNR and CDR2 as FQNEAQ (reference sequence). V was cut by 2 bases and J by 6 bases, with 7 bases left in between. The length of the CDR3 is 13 residues. DNA for the CDR3: TGTGCCAGCAGCTTAATAACGGATGAAAAACTGTTTTTT. Its protein product is CASSLITDEKLFF. Based on the CDR3 plus reference TRBV7-9 and TRBJ1-4, the full variable domain is DTGVSQNPRHKITKRGQNVTFRCDPISEHNRLYWYRQTLGQGPEFLTYFQNEAQLEKSRLLSDRFSAERPKGSFSTLEIQRTEQGDSAMYLCASSLITDEKLFFGSGTQLSVL.

This clonotype was recorded a few times. CDR3 in amino acids: CASSFGTAWEKLFF. The CDR3 DNA reads as TGTGCCAGCAGCTTCGGGACAGCCTGGGAAAAACTGTTTTTT. This rearrangement joins TRBV7-2 to TRBJ1-4, with 7 nucleotides matching TRBD1. The CDR3 loop spans 14 amino acids. The germline V gene encodes CDR1 SGHTA and CDR2 FQGNSA. V shed 3 bases, J shed 8 bases, and the junction held 6 bases outside the gene matches.

The chain combines TRBV9 with TRBJ2-3; D gene uncertain. Germline CDR1 SGDLS, CDR2 YYNGEE. V gave up 1 base and J gave up 0 bases, with 12 bases separating them. CDR3 length: 16 residues. CDR3 residues: CASSVLQTTSTDTQYF. As DNA, the CDR3 is TGTGCCAGCAGCGTACTACAGACGACTAGCACAGATACGCAGTATTTT. Full variable domain (outside the CDR3, taken from reference TRBV9 and TRBJ2-3): DSGVTQTPKHLITATGQRVTLRCSPRSGDLSVYWYQQSLDQGLQFLIQYYNGEERAKGNILERFSAQQFPDLHSELNLSSLELGDSALYFCASSVLQTTSTDTQYFGPGTRLTVL.

The gene calls are TRBV15 and TRBJ2-4; D is undetermined. The V gene's germline CDR1 is LNHNV and CDR2 YYDKDF (reference sequence). The CDR3 sequence is 16 residues long. V shed 0 bases and J shed 4 bases, with 13 bases lying between them. DNA for the CDR3: TGTGCCACCAGCAGAGATCGAAGTCCGGTGAAAAACATTCAGTACTTC. It is translated as CATSRDRSPVKNIQYF.

This clonotype was counted between two and nine times. CDR3 coding DNA: TGTGCCAGCAGCCCGCTCGGGACTTGGGAGACCCAGTACTTC. This translates into CASSPLGTWETQYF. This rearrangement joins TRBV7-3 to TRBJ2-5; D might be TRBD2 (6 bases). The germline V and J ends were trimmed by 5 bases and 5 bases, with 15 bases remaining between them. This CDR3 region has 14 residues. CDR1 and CDR2 (germline): SGHTA, FQGTGA.

The chain links TRBV10-3 to TRBJ2-6, with TRBD1 matching over 7 bases. The CDR3 spans 16 residues. The ends lost 2 bases at V and 5 bases at J; junction bases unmatched: 6. The V gene's germline CDR1 is ENHRY and CDR2 SYGVKD. CDR3 nucleotide sequence: TGTGCCATCAGTGAGAATATACAGGGGAGGGCCAACGTCCTGACTTTC. Amino acids: CAISENIQGRANVLTF.

This clonotype showed up just a few times. The chain carries TRBV2 and TRBJ2-3, with D perhaps TRBD1 (6 bases). Germline CDR1 SNHLY, CDR2 FYNNEI. This CDR3 region has 13 residues. V lost 7 bases and J lost 3, with 11 bases in between. CDR3 sequence reads: CASKGQITDTQYF. CDR3 DNA: TGTGCCAGCAAGGGACAAATTACAGATACGCAGTATTTT.

A few counts support this clonotype. The rearrangement joins TRBV11-2 to TRBJ2-5; tentatively, D is TRBD1 (6 bases). The J call could be wrong; TRBJ2-7 is a better fit for the DNA end. Germline CDR1 and CDR2: SGHAT and FQNNGV. The CDR3 is made up of 15 amino acids. The CDR3 DNA reads TGTGCCAGCAGCGGGGACACCGACGGAATCTACGAGCAGTACTTC. Its protein product is CASSGDTDGIYEQYF.

The V and J genes are TRBV7-8 and TRBJ2-3; tentative D call: TRBD2 (7 bases). This CDR3 comprises 16 residues. V lost 1 base, J lost 2 bases, and 13 bases lay in between. Germline CDR1 and CDR2: SGHVS and FQNEAQ. In DNA form, the CDR3 reads TGTGCCAGCAGCTTAGAAGGGGGGGACGCCACAGATACGCAGTATTTT. Amino acid sequence: CASSLEGGDATDTQYF.